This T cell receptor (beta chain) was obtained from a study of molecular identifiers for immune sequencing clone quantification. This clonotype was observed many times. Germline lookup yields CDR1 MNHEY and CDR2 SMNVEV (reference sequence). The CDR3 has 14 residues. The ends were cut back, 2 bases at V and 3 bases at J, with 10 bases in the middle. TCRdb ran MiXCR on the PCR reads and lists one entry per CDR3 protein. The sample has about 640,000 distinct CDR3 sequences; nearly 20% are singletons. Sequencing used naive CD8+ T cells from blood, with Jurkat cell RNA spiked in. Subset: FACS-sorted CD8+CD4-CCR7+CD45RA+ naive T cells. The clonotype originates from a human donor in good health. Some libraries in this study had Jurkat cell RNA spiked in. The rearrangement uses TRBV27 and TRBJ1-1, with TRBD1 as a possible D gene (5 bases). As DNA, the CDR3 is TGTGCCAGCAGTTTAGGAGGGACGGACACTGAAGCTTTCTTT. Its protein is CASSLGGTDTEAFF.